A single sample gave rise to the 28 T cell receptor beta chains below, sequenced in a study of identical twins. Via MiXCR, TCRdb re-called the 5' RACE reads, giving one row per CDR3 protein. The sample includes 430,000 or so distinct CDR3 sequences, about 24% of them seen just once. This same sample was also part of a study on T cells expressing NK-cell markers.

Sequencing input: CD4+ T cells sorted from blood. Receptor source: a woman between 18 and 29 years old in good health.

The chain is built from TRBV6-1 and TRBJ2-2; no reliable D call. CDR1 is MNHNS, CDR2 SASEGT, per germline. The V end lost 10 bases, the J end lost 1 base, and 13 bases lay between the germline ends. This CDR3 spans 14 amino acids. The CDR3: CATRSLGNTGELFF. CDR3 coding DNA: TGTGCCACCCGGTCGTTAGGGAACACCGGGGAGCTGTTTTTT.

This clonotype was observed a handful of times. This chain uses TRBV6-1 with TRBJ1-3, with TRBD1 matching over 7 bases. V shed 6 bases and J 4 bases; nucleotides not matched to a gene: 6. CDR3 length equals 14 residues. Germline-derived CDR1 and CDR2 are MNHNS and SASEGT. The DNA of the CDR3 is TGTGCCAGCAGAACAGGGGTGAACGGAAACACCATATATTTT. Translation: CASRTGVNGNTIYF.

This clonotype came up a few times. J is TRBJ1-6 and V is TRBV12-3 or TRBV12-4; no reliable D call. V was trimmed by 6 bases and J by 0 bases, leaving 12 bases between them. The CDR3 loop spans 16 amino acids. The DNA for the CDR3 is TGTGCCAGCAGCCACCTACGTCGCTCCTATAATTCACCCCTCCACTTT. It codes for CASSHLRRSYNSPLHF.

This clonotype was counted between two and nine times. The rearrangement joins TRBV12-3 or TRBV12-4 to TRBJ2-1, with 9 bases identical to TRBD2. The length of the CDR3 is 15 residues. V shed 7 bases and J 3 bases; nucleotides not matched to a gene: 7. Written as DNA, the CDR3 is TGTGCCAGCACCGCGACTAGCGGCGACTACAATGAGCAGTTCTTC. It specifies CASTATSGDYNEQFF.

This sequence joins TRBV27 and TRBJ2-7; perhaps TRBD2 as D (5 bases). V was trimmed by 5 bases and J by 0 bases, leaving 20 bases between them. CDR1 and CDR2 (germline): MNHEY, SMNVEV (reference sequence). This CDR3 is 17 amino acids long. CDR3 coding DNA: TGTGCCAGCAGTCTAAAGCGGACGATAGCTGGCTCCTACGAGCAGTACTTC. Protein product: CASSLKRTIAGSYEQYF.

This clonotype was observed a few times. One junction end does not reproduce the germline sequence, and a read error may be involved. The chain combines TRBV6-5 with TRBJ2-7; the D is unclear. The germline gives CDR1 MNHEY, CDR2 SVGAGI. CDR3 length: 13 residues. The CDR3 DNA sequence: TGTGCCAGCAGTGACTCGGGTATCTACGAGCAGTACTTC. It encodes CASSDSGIYEQYF.

This chain uses TRBV15 with TRBJ2-3, with 7 bases identical to TRBD2. The germline V gene encodes CDR1 LNHNV and CDR2 YYDKDF (reference sequence). The trim removed 3 bases at V and 10 bases at J, leaving 7 bases unmatched. The CDR3 has 13 residues. CDR3 sequence: CATSSRTRTPQYF. The CDR3 DNA follows: TGTGCCACCAGCAGCCGGACTAGAACTCCGCAGTATTTT. The full variable domain, rest sourced from reference TRBV15 and TRBJ2-3, is DAMVIQNPRYQVTQFGKPVTLSCSQTLNHNVMYWYQQKSSQAPKLLFHYYDKDFNNEADTPDNFQSRRPNTSFCFLDIRSPGLGDTAMYLCATSSRTRTPQYFGPGTRLTVL.

The chain is built from TRBV5-4 and TRBJ2-1; 11 nucleotides agree with TRBD2. Germline V lookup: CDR1 SGHNT, CDR2 YYREEE (reference sequence). After removal of 4 bases from V and 4 bases from J, the junction contained 10 bases not matched to a gene. This CDR3 spans 17 amino acids. For the CDR3, the DNA is TGTGCCAGCAGCCCGCAAATAGCGGGAGGGGGATACAATGAGCAGTTCTTC. It yields the protein CASSPQIAGGGYNEQFF.

J is TRBJ2-3 and V is TRBV9, with 8 bases matching TRBD1. Germline CDR1 is SGDLS and CDR2 is YYNGEE. The CDR3 contains 15 residues. Trimming took 0 bases from V and 5 from J; bases not matched to a gene: 5. This CDR3 is CASSVEAGGLDTQYF. Here the CDR3 DNA reads TGTGCCAGCAGCGTAGAGGCAGGGGGCTTAGATACGCAGTATTTT.

This clonotype occurred a few times. This chain connects TRBV7-2 to TRBJ2-3, with D hard to call. The CDR3 length is 13 residues. V lost 2 bases to trimming and J lost 4 bases, with 7 bases between them. Germline V gene lookup returns CDR1 SGHTA and CDR2 FQGNSA. CDR3 in amino acids: CASSLRASDTQYF. The CDR3 bases are TGTGCCAGCAGCTTAAGGGCCTCAGATACGCAGTATTTT.

The chain recombines TRBV12-3 or TRBV12-4 with TRBJ2-2, with 9 bases that match TRBD2. V dropped 5 bases and J dropped 7; count of bases not matched to a gene: 11. This CDR3 contains 16 residues. The CDR3 loop reads CASSPRLAEGGGELFF. The CDR3, as DNA: TGTGCCAGCAGTCCCAGACTAGCGGAAGGTGGCGGGGAGCTGTTTTTT.

The chain links TRBV7-8 to TRBJ2-7; D gene ambiguous. Germline V lookup: CDR1 SGHVS, CDR2 FQNEAQ. V was pared by 3 bases and J by 3 bases, with 12 bases between. The CDR3 sequence is 14 residues long. CDR3 sequence reads: CASSFGQRNYEQYF. The CDR3 coding sequence is TGTGCCAGCAGCTTTGGGCAGCGAAACTACGAGCAGTACTTC.

V and J are TRBV29-1 and TRBJ2-1; D is perhaps TRBD2 (6 bases). Germline V CDR1 and CDR2: SQVTM, ANQGSEA. The germline V and J ends were trimmed by 5 bases and 10 bases, with 21 bases remaining between them. The CDR3 totals 14 residues. CDR3 residues: CSVRILTREMEQFF. As DNA, the CDR3 is TGCAGCGTTAGGATACTGACTAGGGAGATGGAGCAGTTCTTC.

The chain recombines TRBV6-6 with TRBJ2-7, with 7 positions matching TRBD2. This CDR3 region has 13 residues. With 10 bases clipped from V and 0 bases from J, the junction kept 6 bases outside the gene matches. Germline assignment: CDR1 MNHNY and CDR2 SVGAGI (reference sequence). In DNA form, the CDR3 reads TGTGCCACCCTCGGGGGGTCCTCCTACGAGCAGTACTTC. Residues: CATLGGSSYEQYF.

This clonotype was detected only a few times. The chain combines TRBV6-2 or TRBV6-3 with TRBJ1-6; weak D call: TRBD1 (5 bases). The CDR3 runs to 14 residues. V lost 0 bases and J lost 10, with 10 bases in between. Germline V CDR1 and CDR2: MNHEY, SVGEGT. CDR3 residues: CASSYSQGVSPLHF. In nucleotides, the CDR3 is TGTGCCAGCAGTTACTCCCAGGGAGTCTCACCCCTCCACTTT.

This clonotype showed up just a few times. The chain couples TRBV10-3 to TRBJ2-5, with D tentatively TRBD2 (6 bases). The CDR3 contains 15 residues. Trimming left V 8 bases short and J 4 bases short, with 20 bases between. Germline V gene sequence: CDR1 ENHRY, CDR2 SYGVKD. CDR3 sequence (DNA): TGTGCCATCCGAATGGGGCGGGACTCTGGAGAGACCCAGTACTTC. This encodes CAIRMGRDSGETQYF.

This rearrangement joins TRBV3-1 to TRBJ2-2, with a tentative D call TRBD2 (6 bases). Deletions cut 8 bases from V and 1 base from J, with 14 bases between. CDR1 is LGHDT, CDR2 YNNKEL, per germline (reference sequence). The CDR3 totals 15 residues. CDR3 loop: CASALSGLNTGELFF. CDR3 nucleotides: TGTGCCAGCGCCTTAAGCGGGCTGAACACCGGGGAGCTGTTTTTT.

This clonotype was observed a handful of times. For the CDR3, the DNA is TGTGCCAGCCCCCGGCGTATTTCACCCCTCCACTTT. Translation: CASPRRISPLHF. This sequence joins TRBV7-9 and TRBJ1-6; D remains ambiguous. Per the germline V gene, CDR1 is SEHNR and CDR2 is FQNEAQ (reference sequence). V lost 8 bases and J 9 bases, leaving 11 bases between the germline ends. The CDR3 is 12 residues long.

This clonotype was observed a handful of times. The chain joins TRBV20-1 to TRBJ2-2; a possible D gene is TRBD2 (5 bases). Trimming pared 3 bases from V and 6 bases from J, leaving 14 bases between. Germline lookup yields CDR1 DFQATT and CDR2 SNEGSKA (reference sequence). This CDR3 is built from 14 residues. The CDR3 DNA reads as TGCAGTGCTAGTGTCCAGGCGGGCCCCGGGGAGCTGTTTTTT. Residues: CSASVQAGPGELFF.

The sample holds a few counts of this clonotype. The chain is built from TRBV6-5 and TRBJ2-7; D gene uncertain. V was shortened by 0 bases and J by 2 bases, with 11 bases between the two germline ends. Germline CDR1 reads MNHEY; CDR2 reads SVGAGI. This CDR3 has 15 residues. The CDR3 DNA sequence: TGTGCCAGCAGTTACTCATTCCGCGCGGCCTACGAGCAGTACTTC. It is translated as CASSYSFRAAYEQYF.

A few counts support this clonotype. This chain's CDR3 is CASSLRRLPYEQYF. Here the CDR3 DNA reads TGTGCCAGCAGCTTGAGACGATTACCCTACGAGCAGTACTTC. The gene calls are TRBV3-1 and TRBJ2-7; the D is unclear. The CDR3 spans 14 residues. The V and J ends lost 5 bases and 2 bases respectively, with 13 bases between them. Germline V CDR1 and CDR2: LGHDT, YNNKEL (reference sequence).

CDR3 amino acids: CASSLNGAFF. The DNA of the CDR3 is TGTGCCAGCAGTTTGAATGGAGCTTTCTTT. The V and J genes are TRBV12-3 or TRBV12-4 and TRBJ1-1; D is unclear. The V end was cut by 3 bases, the J end by 10 bases, with 6 bases between. The CDR3 spans 10 residues.

This clonotype was seen a handful of times. One end of the junction is discordant with germline, which a read error may explain. This chain connects TRBV5-1 to TRBJ1-6, with 12 bases identical to TRBD1. The CDR3 has 16 residues. Per germline, CDR1 SGHRS and CDR2 YFSETQ. The CDR3 nucleotides are TGCGCCAGCAGTTTGGGACAGGGGGCGCTGGGTTCACCCCTCCACTTT. Protein sequence: CASSLGQGALGSPLHF.

CDR3 in amino acids: CASSYAGLARENNEQFF. As DNA, the CDR3 is TGTGCCAGCAGTTACGCGGGACTAGCGAGGGAAAACAATGAGCAGTTCTTC. The J gene is TRBJ2-1, the V gene TRBV6-5; TRBD2 matches 10 bases. Per the germline V gene, CDR1 is MNHEY and CDR2 is SVGAGI. V dropped 2 bases and J dropped 5; count of bases not matched to a gene: 9. The CDR3 consists of 17 residues.

The V call is TRBV20-1, the J call TRBJ1-2; possibly TRBD1 for D (5 bases). Germline CDR1 and CDR2: DFQATT and SNEGSKA (reference sequence). Trimming stripped 3 bases from V and 6 bases from J, with 14 bases between. The CDR3 totals 13 residues. This chain's CDR3 is CSASNPGRHGYTF. CDR3 nucleotides: TGCAGTGCTAGTAACCCAGGGAGGCATGGCTACACCTTC.

The table lists this clonotype with a few counts. The rearrangement uses TRBV4-3 and TRBJ2-2; D ambiguous. Germline assignment: CDR1 LGHNA and CDR2 YSLEER. Trimming cost V 7 bases and J 0 bases, with 18 bases left between them. The CDR3 contains 17 residues. The CDR3 DNA sequence: TGCGCCAGCACCCCCTCTCCTTCCGGTTCGAACACCGGGGAGCTGTTTTTT. This sequence encodes CASTPSPSGSNTGELFF.

V and J are TRBV6-2 or TRBV6-3 and TRBJ2-7; 8 bases agree with TRBD2. The CDR3 consists of 13 residues. The ends lost 6 bases at V and 3 bases at J; junction bases unmatched: 4. Germline CDR1 and CDR2: MNHEY and SVGEGT. CDR3 in DNA: TGTGCCAGCAGAAGTAGCGGGGTCTACGAGCAGTACTTC. Its translation: CASRSSGVYEQYF.

This clonotype turned up a few times. J is TRBJ2-7 and V is TRBV20-1, with 9 positions matching TRBD2. Germline CDR1 DFQATT, CDR2 SNEGSKA (reference sequence). The V gene end was trimmed by 4 bases and the J gene end by 3 bases; junction bases not matched to a gene: 7. The CDR3 is 14 residues long. The CDR3 DNA reads as TGCAGTGCTACCCGGGGACTAGCCAACTACGAGCAGTACTTC. Translation: CSATRGLANYEQYF.